Listed below are T cell receptor beta chains from one sample, sequenced in a study of blood T cell repertoires in COVID-19. The protocol was immunoSEQ multiplex PCR, while the TCRdb copy is restricted to in-frame clones and leaves out a portion. Of about 400,000 clones in the sample, more than 75% were seen once. The sequenced sample was peripheral blood. The receptors originated from a human donor in a cohort sampled during active COVID-19. The conserved cysteine and the conserved F or W are not part of the CDR3 here. Each record gives: V gene, J gene, CDR3 length, CDR3 protein.

v_gene: TRBV3-1/TRBV3-2; j_gene: TRBJ2-7; len: 13; CDR3aa: ASSQDQGRVDEQY
v_gene: TRBV29-1; j_gene: TRBJ2-2; len: 11; CDR3aa: SVDRVETGELF
v_gene: TRBV2; j_gene: TRBJ2-5; len: 10; CDR3aa: ASSSLEETQY
v_gene: TRBV19; j_gene: TRBJ2-3; len: 14; CDR3aa: ASTSGVAGESDTQY
v_gene: TRBV5-6; j_gene: TRBJ1-2; len: 10; CDR3aa: ASSLASHGYT
v_gene: TRBV19; j_gene: TRBJ2-2; len: 14; CDR3aa: ASSNPEGGATGELF
v_gene: TRBV19; j_gene: TRBJ2-3; len: 13; CDR3aa: ASRPGQGGTDTQY
v_gene: TRBV24-1; j_gene: TRBJ1-1; len: 11; CDR3aa: ATQQGSMTEAF
v_gene: TRBV9; j_gene: TRBJ2-1; len: 14; CDR3aa: ASSVEYAGGKNEQF
v_gene: TRBV28; j_gene: TRBJ2-5; len: 12; CDR3aa: ASSHDRGQETQY
v_gene: TRBV5-1; j_gene: TRBJ1-1; len: 15; CDR3aa: ASSLGPAGGANTEAF
v_gene: TRBV3-1/TRBV3-2; j_gene: TRBJ1-3; len: 14; CDR3aa: ASSQVRGYSGNTIY
v_gene: TRBV5-4; j_gene: TRBJ2-7; len: 12; CDR3aa: ASSIKANSYEQY
v_gene: TRBV2; j_gene: TRBJ2-7; len: 15; CDR3aa: ASSVRGFWDGTYEQY
v_gene: TRBV7-9; j_gene: TRBJ2-3; len: 17; CDR3aa: ASSLDLGRTSVSHHTQY
v_gene: TRBV9; j_gene: TRBJ2-1; len: 13; CDR3aa: ASSPDSSSYNEQF
v_gene: TRBV7-3; j_gene: TRBJ2-1; len: 13; CDR3aa: ASSLGAGGYNEQF
v_gene: TRBV5-1; j_gene: TRBJ1-1; len: 12; CDR3aa: ASSVGTVNTEAF
v_gene: TRBV7-8; j_gene: TRBJ1-2; len: 11; CDR3aa: ASSLRGGDGYT
v_gene: TRBV4-2; j_gene: TRBJ2-7; len: 13; CDR3aa: ASSPSLADRYEQY
v_gene: TRBV9; j_gene: TRBJ2-3; len: 14; CDR3aa: ASSVRLAGGTDTQY
v_gene: TRBV25-1; j_gene: TRBJ2-1; len: 13; CDR3aa: ASSEYGSRENEQF
v_gene: TRBV10-3; j_gene: TRBJ1-6; len: 13; CDR3aa: AIRGGISRESPLH
v_gene: TRBV19; j_gene: TRBJ1-6; len: 13; CDR3aa: ASSYRQPDTSPLH
v_gene: TRBV3-1/TRBV3-2; j_gene: TRBJ2-5; len: 12; CDR3aa: ASSSGTGEETQY
v_gene: TRBV4-1; j_gene: TRBJ2-7; len: 13; CDR3aa: ASSQAASGGLEQY
v_gene: TRBV28; j_gene: TRBJ1-1; len: 8; CDR3aa: VSGNTEAF
v_gene: TRBV21-1; j_gene: TRBJ1-5; len: 11; CDR3aa: ASTKGGSQPQH
v_gene: TRBV18; j_gene: TRBJ2-3; len: 13; CDR3aa: ASSPLQGSTDTQY
v_gene: TRBV2; j_gene: TRBJ2-5; len: 14; CDR3aa: ASRVYGTGGGETQY
v_gene: TRBV5-6; j_gene: TRBJ1-6; len: 14; CDR3aa: ASSLARIGNNSPLH
v_gene: TRBV6-6; j_gene: TRBJ1-1; len: 12; CDR3aa: ASTYGQGNTEAF
v_gene: TRBV6-1; j_gene: TRBJ2-5; len: 12; CDR3aa: ASSEGGGAETQY
v_gene: TRBV3-1/TRBV3-2; j_gene: TRBJ1-4; len: 12; CDR3aa: ASSLTGDYEKLF
v_gene: TRBV6-5; j_gene: TRBJ2-1; len: 13; CDR3aa: ASRRLAGGYNEQF
v_gene: TRBV5-1; j_gene: TRBJ2-7; len: 13; CDR3aa: ASSLSLAGEDEQY
v_gene: TRBV19; j_gene: TRBJ2-7; len: 12; CDR3aa: ASRPGISEREQY
v_gene: TRBV7-6; j_gene: TRBJ2-2; len: 13; CDR3aa: ASSLARGRTGELF
v_gene: TRBV28; j_gene: TRBJ2-7; len: 14; CDR3aa: ASRDPNGGSAYEQY
v_gene: TRBV6-6; j_gene: TRBJ2-7; len: 12; CDR3aa: ASSYSSGNYEQY
v_gene: TRBV30; j_gene: TRBJ2-3; len: 16; CDR3aa: AWRVTTRGLAGVYTQY
v_gene: TRBV28; j_gene: TRBJ2-3; len: 13; CDR3aa: ASSTRTGGADTQY